Below, 27 T cell receptor beta chains from the same sample are listed, as sequenced in a study of T cells in Graves' hyperthyroidism and ophthalmopathy (dated by TCRdb to between 2018 and 2021). Library construction relied on multiplex PCR. The data were produced on an Illumina HiSeq 2000. TCR beta CDR3 regions were amplified from RNA transcripts. For the first round of RT-PCR on the TCR CDR3, the HTBI primer set was used together with the Qiagen OneStep RT-PCR kit. In-frame beta chains were kept once TCRdb had trimmed the public reads at Q25 with fastp and called clones with MiXCR. CDR3 protein duplicates are merged, each entry listing the most common genes and DNA. This sample holds about 290,000 distinct CDR3 sequences; about an eighth were observed only once. The top ten hold approximately 7.9% of the sample. The sequenced sample consisted of blood. These TCRs come from a woman aged 40 to 50 with Graves' hyperthyroidism.

This clonotype was seen many times. V and J are TRBV12-3 or TRBV12-4 and TRBJ2-2; 13 bases line up with TRBD2. This CDR3 is 16 amino acids long. V lost 5 bases to trimming and J lost 4 bases; unmatched junction nucleotides: 4. The CDR3 DNA sequence: TGTGCCAGCAGTGAAGGACTAGCGGGAGTCACCGGGGAGCTGTTTTTT. Translating it yields CASSEGLAGVTGELFF.

A note on this clonotype: A read error is possible here, since a much larger clone lies one base away. The V and J genes are TRBV2 and TRBJ1-4, with 7 bases fitting TRBD1. Germline V lookup: CDR1 SNHLY, CDR2 FYNNEI. The CDR3 runs to 12 residues. DNA for the CDR3: TGTGCCGGCAGCGAGGGGGCGGCAAAACTGTTTTTT. Amino acid sequence: CAGSEGAAKLFF.

The V and J genes are TRBV7-9 and TRBJ1-2; D remains unclear. The CDR3 length is 13 residues. Germline V gene data show CDR1 as SEHNR and CDR2 as FQNEAQ (reference sequence). Trimming left V 5 bases short and J 2 bases short, with 9 bases between. The CDR3 loop reads CASSPPANYGYTF. In nucleotides, the CDR3 is TGTGCCAGCAGCCCCCCGGCAAACTATGGCTACACCTTC.

This clonotype came up many times. The V call is TRBV3-1, the J call TRBJ2-1; unclear D gene. The CDR3 is 12 residues long. Trimming stripped 1 base from V and 7 bases from J, with 5 bases between. The V gene's germline CDR1 is LGHDT and CDR2 YNNKEL (reference sequence). CDR3 bases: TGTGCCAGCAGCCAAGCGGTTAATGAGCAGTTCTTC. Translation: CASSQAVNEQFF.

There are many counts of this clonotype. The chain combines TRBV12-3 or TRBV12-4 with TRBJ2-3; 10 nucleotides agree with TRBD1. V shed 6 bases and J 5 bases; nucleotides not matched to a gene: 11. CDR3 length equals 16 residues. The CDR3 nucleotides read TGTGCCAGCAGCCCCGGAGGGACAGGGGACCTAGATACGCAGTATTTT. Its translation is CASSPGGTGDLDTQYF.

This clonotype has at least ten counts. The chain recombines TRBV12-3 or TRBV12-4 with TRBJ2-2; weak D call: TRBD2 (5 bases). There are 16 residues in the CDR3. Trimming took 3 bases from V and 7 from J, leaving 18 bases between them. This CDR3 reads CASSFLAQRAGGELFF. The CDR3 DNA follows: TGTGCCAGCAGTTTTCTAGCCCAAAGAGCCGGCGGGGAGCTGTTTTTT.

The sample holds many counts of this clonotype. The chain recombines TRBV3-1 with TRBJ2-7; 8 bases are shared with TRBD2. This CDR3 spans 13 amino acids. Germline lookup yields CDR1 LGHDT and CDR2 YNNKEL (reference sequence). Trimming cost V 3 bases and J 6 bases; bases outside gene matches: 4. CDR3 protein: CASSQGTRGEQYF. The CDR3 DNA is TGTGCCAGCAGCCAGGGGACTAGGGGCGAGCAGTACTTC.

This chain links TRBV18 with TRBJ2-2, with no clear D. V lost 2 bases to trimming and J lost 1 base, with 8 bases between them. CDR1 is KGHSH and CDR2 is LQKENI in the germline V gene. CDR3 length equals 15 residues. CDR3: CASSPSAENTGELFF. In DNA form, the CDR3 reads TGTGCCAGCTCACCATCGGCAGAGAACACCGGGGAGCTGTTTTTT.

On this clonotype itself: A read error may explain this, as a much larger clone is one base away. The rearrangement uses TRBV6-5 and TRBJ2-6, with unresolved D. The CDR3 loop spans 14 amino acids. CDR1 MNHEY and CDR2 SVGAGI come from the germline V gene. The V end was cut by 2 bases, the J end by 0 bases, with 2 bases between. CDR3 bases: TGTGCCAGCAGTTACAGCTCTGGGGCCAACGTCCTGACTTTC. Translating it yields CASSYSSGANVLTF.

This clonotype was detected many times. The rearrangement uses TRBV12-3 or TRBV12-4 and TRBJ2-7; 10 bases agree with TRBD2. J was trimmed by 3 bases and V by 5 bases; bases with no gene match: 10. The CDR3 runs to 16 residues. CDR3 nucleotide sequence: TGTGCCAGCAGTATCGGGGGAGCGGGAGGGCTCTACGAGCAGTACTTC. It translates to CASSIGGAGGLYEQYF.

A few counts support this clonotype. Possible read error: a much larger clone is one base away. The chain joins TRBV2 to TRBJ1-2, with D tentatively TRBD1 (5 bases). Germline lookup yields CDR1 SNHLY and CDR2 FYNNEI. Between the trimmed V and J ends, which lost 9 bases and 7 bases, there was a span of 12 bases. This CDR3 spans 11 amino acids. CDR3 DNA: TGTGCCAGGGTCCGGGACGGTGGCTACACCTTC. Translation: CARVRDGGYTF.

The chain carries TRBV20-1 and TRBJ2-3, with D possibly being TRBD2 (5 bases). Trimming stripped 6 bases from V and 4 bases from J, with 11 bases between. Germline CDR1 is DFQATT and CDR2 is SNEGSKA (reference sequence). The CDR3 loop spans 12 amino acids. This CDR3 reads CSALASSDTQYF. The CDR3 region has the DNA TGCAGTGCCTTGGCTAGCTCAGATACGCAGTATTTT.

In this sample, this clonotype turned up many times. J is TRBJ2-7 and V is TRBV28; a weak D match, TRBD1 (6 bases). The V gene's germline CDR1 is MDHEN and CDR2 SYDVKM. Trimming stripped 5 bases from V and 3 bases from J, with 20 bases between. CDR3 size: 16 residues. The CDR3 loop is CASSNRDKRDRYEQYF. CDR3 nucleotide sequence: TGTGCCAGCAGTAACCGGGACAAGAGGGACCGCTACGAGCAGTACTTC.

This clonotype was seen ten or more times. The chain has TRBV24-1 and TRBJ1-3; D uncertain. CDR1 KGHDR and CDR2 SFDVKD come from the germline V gene. The CDR3 runs to 21 residues. Between the trimmed V and J ends, which lost 1 base and 2 bases, there was a span of 26 bases. Here the CDR3 DNA reads TGTGCCACCAGTGATTTCCCACCTCCGGAGGGTAGAAAAACTGCTGGAAACACCATATATTTT. Translating it yields CATSDFPPPEGRKTAGNTIYF.

This clonotype was seen many times. The chain couples TRBV5-1 to TRBJ1-3, with D hard to call. V was clipped by 0 bases and J by 2 bases, with 12 bases between them. CDR3 length equals 16 residues. Germline-derived CDR1 and CDR2 are SGHRS and YFSETQ. The CDR3 spells CASSLGPSGPGNTIYF. CDR3 DNA: TGCGCCAGCAGCTTGGGGCCTTCAGGACCTGGAAACACCATATATTTT.

This clonotype was seen at least ten times. The chain is built from TRBV7-6 and TRBJ1-2; D remains ambiguous. The germline V gene encodes CDR1 SGHVS and CDR2 FNYEAQ. The CDR3 is 17 residues long. Trimming pared 1 base from V and 6 bases from J, leaving 21 bases between. Written as DNA, the CDR3 is TGTGCCAGCAGCTTAGTCTGGTGGAGGGCCCGCGAGGATGGCTACACCTTC. This translates into CASSLVWWRAREDGYTF.

This clonotype has at least ten counts. This chain uses TRBV6-2 or TRBV6-3 with TRBJ1-4; D gene uncertain. The V gene lost 5 bases and the J gene lost 0 bases, with 10 bases spanning the gap. This CDR3 comprises 15 residues. Germline CDR1 is MNHEY and CDR2 is SVGEGT. CDR3 protein: CASSPHSATNEKLFF. The CDR3 nucleotides are TGTGCCAGCAGTCCTCACAGTGCAACTAATGAAAAACTGTTTTTT.

This clonotype was observed at least ten times. CDR3 amino acids: CASSLDLPGGADTQYF. CDR3 DNA sequence: TGTGCCAGCAGCTTAGATCTCCCAGGAGGAGCAGATACGCAGTATTTT. The chain links TRBV11-2 to TRBJ2-3; TRBD2 is a possible D gene (5 bases). V was cut by 0 bases and J by 4 bases, with 14 bases left in between. From germline, CDR1 is SGHAT and CDR2 FQNNGV. This CDR3 region has 16 residues.

This clonotype was recorded a few times. This rearrangement joins TRBV13 to TRBJ2-1, with 10 bases fitting TRBD2. The V and J ends lost 2 bases and 5 bases, in that order; junction bases with no gene match: 3. Per germline, CDR1 PRHDT and CDR2 FYEKMQ (reference sequence). The CDR3 has 15 amino acids. CDR3 sequence reads: CASSLLSGRDNEQFF. Here the CDR3 DNA reads TGTGCCAGCAGCTTATTGAGCGGGAGGGACAATGAGCAGTTCTTC. Based on the CDR3 plus reference TRBV13 and TRBJ2-1, the full variable domain is AAGVIQSPRHLIKEKRETATLKCYPIPRHDTVYWYQQGPGQDPQFLISFYEKMQSDKGSIPDRFSAQQFSDYHSELNMSSLELGDSALYFCASSLLSGRDNEQFFGPGTRLTVL.

This clonotype was counted at least ten times. This rearrangement joins TRBV11-2 to TRBJ1-1; D call uncertain. Germline V gene lookup returns CDR1 SGHAT and CDR2 FQNNGV. This CDR3 contains 13 residues. Trimming cost V 1 base and J 0 bases, with 3 bases left between them. CDR3 DNA: TGTGCCAGCAGCTTAGCAATGAACACTGAAGCTTTCTTT. The encoded protein is CASSLAMNTEAFF.

Ten or more counts support this clonotype. V gene TRBV7-2 combines with J gene TRBJ1-2, with D possibly matching TRBD1 (5 bases). Trimming took 6 bases from V and 5 from J, leaving 16 bases between them. This CDR3 is 14 amino acids long. Germline lookup yields CDR1 SGHTA and CDR2 FQGNSA. The CDR3 is CASSFRGPSYGYTF. The CDR3, as DNA: TGTGCCAGCAGTTTTCGGGGACCCTCATATGGCTACACCTTC.

This clonotype has a handful of counts. The V gene is TRBV4-1, the J gene TRBJ1-3; no firm D call. Trimming cost V 2 bases and J 0 bases, with 14 bases left between them. This CDR3 contains 17 residues. Germline V CDR1 and CDR2: MGHRA, YSYEKL. CDR3 loop: CASSQRYRESSGNTIYF. In nucleotides, the CDR3 is TGCGCCAGCAGCCAACGCTATCGGGAGAGCTCTGGAAACACCATATATTTT.

Concerning this clonotype itself: With a much larger clone just one base away, this may be a read error. V usage is TRBV7-8 and J usage is TRBJ1-1; 10 positions agree with TRBD1. V gave up 5 bases and J gave up 3 bases; unmatched junction bases: 3. In germline, CDR1 is SGHVS, CDR2 FQNEAQ. The CDR3 length is 14 residues. The CDR3 region has the DNA TGTGCCAGCAGCCGCGGGACAGGGGACACTGAAGCTTTCTTT. It encodes CASSRGTGDTEAFF.

This clonotype was observed a few times. A much larger clone differs from this one at a single base, so this may be a read error. J is TRBJ1-2 and V is TRBV2; 9 bases fit TRBD1. The CDR3 is made up of 16 amino acids. Looked up from germline, CDR1 is SNHLY and CDR2 is FYNNEI. CDR3 loop: CAGSENLGQGGYGYTF. Here the CDR3 DNA reads TGTGCCGGCAGTGAAAATCTGGGACAGGGAGGCTATGGCTACACCTTC.

This clonotype was recorded many times. The CDR3 region is CASGRLAGGNEQFF. CDR3 nucleotide sequence: TGTGCCAGCGGACGACTAGCGGGGGGGAATGAGCAGTTCTTC. The chain has TRBV2 and TRBJ2-1; 14 positions match TRBD2. Trimming took 8 bases from V and 7 from J; bases not matched to a gene: 4. CDR1 SNHLY and CDR2 FYNNEI come from the germline V gene. The CDR3 runs 14 residues.

In the case of this clonotype: This may arise from a read error, as a much more abundant clone is one base away. The V call is TRBV3-1, the J call TRBJ2-5; the match to TRBD1 covers 8 bases. The CDR3 has 16 residues. V gave up 8 bases and J gave up 4 bases; unmatched junction bases: 15. Germline-derived CDR1 and CDR2 are LGHDT and YNNKEL (reference sequence). The CDR3 region is CASGRYGTGVAETQYF. CDR3 coding DNA: TGTGCCAGCGGCCGATACGGGACAGGAGTCGCAGAGACCCAGTACTTC.

In its sample, this clonotype was seen many times. The V gene is TRBV10-1, the J gene TRBJ1-2; D unresolved. CDR1 is WNHNN and CDR2 is SYGVQD in the germline V gene (reference sequence). With 2 bases removed from V and 5 bases from J, the gap between germline ends came to 9 bases. This CDR3 has 13 residues. The CDR3 bases are TGCGCCAGCAGTGAGCAGGCAGGTTATGGCTACACCTTC. As protein: CASSEQAGYGYTF.